The rows below give T cell receptor beta chains drawn from one sample of a study of T cells after yellow fever vaccination. TCRdb re-called the 5' RACE reads with MiXCR, one entry per CDR3 protein. Among approximately 610,000 distinct CDR3 sequences listed, about 17% were seen once. The sample consisted of PBMCs, taken 5 days after the first yellow fever vaccination. These receptors all stem from a man aged 18 to 29 who received the YFV17D yellow fever vaccine. The CDR3 runs from the conserved cysteine through the conserved F or W. Fields, in order: J gene, clone size, V gene, D gene, CDR3 protein, CDR3 DNA. A D gene is named only where the DNA matches it firmly. Rows give clone size only sometimes, using once, few, many, or a class for an expanded clone.

J gene: TRBJ2-5; clone size: few; V gene: TRBV12-3/TRBV12-4; D gene: -; CDR3 protein: CASSLAEIQETQYF; CDR3 DNA: TGTGCCAGCAGTTTAGCAGAGATCCAAGAGACCCAGTACTTC
J gene: TRBJ1-6; clone size: few; V gene: TRBV30; D gene: -; CDR3 protein: CAWEQGIDSPLHF; CDR3 DNA: TGTGCCTGGGAACAGGGCATAGATTCACCCCTCCACTTT
J gene: TRBJ1-2; clone size: -; V gene: TRBV12-3/TRBV12-4; D gene: TRBD1; CDR3 protein: CASSFQGADVGYTF; CDR3 DNA: TGTGCCAGCAGTTTTCAGGGGGCGGACGTTGGCTACACCTTC
J gene: TRBJ2-1; clone size: many; V gene: TRBV5-1; D gene: -; CDR3 protein: CASSLSVTYNEQFF; CDR3 DNA: TGCGCCAGCAGCTTGTCGGTTACCTACAATGAGCAGTTCTTC
J gene: TRBJ1-2; clone size: -; V gene: TRBV24-1; D gene: -; CDR3 protein: CATSALRLRSYGYTF; CDR3 DNA: TGTGCCACCAGTGCCTTGAGGCTACGCAGCTATGGCTACACCTTC
J gene: TRBJ1-3; clone size: -; V gene: TRBV18; D gene: -; CDR3 protein: CASSPPDRSSGNTIYF; CDR3 DNA: TGTGCCAGCTCACCACCGGACAGAAGCTCTGGAAACACCATATATTTT
J gene: TRBJ2-1; clone size: few; V gene: TRBV12-3/TRBV12-4; D gene: TRBD1; CDR3 protein: CASTPGTGGLNEQFF; CDR3 DNA: TGTGCCAGCACCCCCGGGACAGGGGGCCTAAATGAGCAGTTCTTC
J gene: TRBJ1-2; clone size: many; V gene: TRBV5-1; D gene: -; CDR3 protein: CATKQGEEGYTF; CDR3 DNA: TGCGCCACTAAACAGGGTGAGGAGGGCTACACCTTC
J gene: TRBJ1-5; clone size: many; V gene: TRBV5-1; D gene: -; CDR3 protein: CASSLEGNSNQPQHF; CDR3 DNA: TGCGCCAGCAGCTTGGAAGGGAATAGCAATCAGCCCCAGCATTTT
J gene: TRBJ2-2; clone size: -; V gene: TRBV27; D gene: -; CDR3 protein: CASSYTGGGTGELFF; CDR3 DNA: TGTGCCAGCAGCTACACAGGGGGGGGTACCGGGGAGCTGTTTTTT
J gene: TRBJ2-1; clone size: few; V gene: TRBV11-1; D gene: -; CDR3 protein: CASSFGTENEQFF; CDR3 DNA: TGTGCCAGCAGCTTTGGAACAGAGAATGAGCAGTTCTTC
J gene: TRBJ1-1; clone size: -; V gene: TRBV20-1; D gene: -; CDR3 protein: CSAARHSNTEAFF; CDR3 DNA: TGCAGTGCTGCGAGGCATTCGAACACTGAAGCTTTCTTT
J gene: TRBJ2-3; clone size: -; V gene: TRBV20-1; D gene: -; CDR3 protein: CSARPQPDTQYF; CDR3 DNA: TGCAGTGCTAGACCCCAGCCAGATACGCAGTATTTT
J gene: TRBJ2-2; clone size: -; V gene: TRBV5-1; D gene: TRBD1; CDR3 protein: CASTSGTGGIGELFF; CDR3 DNA: TGCGCCAGTACTTCCGGGACAGGGGGCATCGGGGAGCTGTTTTTT
J gene: TRBJ1-5; clone size: -; V gene: TRBV20-1; D gene: -; CDR3 protein: CSASQGVRANNQPQHF; CDR3 DNA: TGCAGTGCTTCCCAAGGAGTCCGGGCTAACAATCAGCCCCAGCATTTT
J gene: TRBJ2-5; clone size: many; V gene: TRBV12-3/TRBV12-4; D gene: -; CDR3 protein: CASSRRSQETQYF; CDR3 DNA: TGTGCCAGCAGCAGGAGGTCCCAAGAGACCCAGTACTTC
J gene: TRBJ1-2; clone size: -; V gene: TRBV5-6; D gene: -; CDR3 protein: CASSLGAPTF; CDR3 DNA: TGTGCCAGCAGCTTAGGGGCTCCGACCTTC
J gene: TRBJ2-3; clone size: -; V gene: TRBV10-3; D gene: -; CDR3 protein: CAISDTPSTDTQYF; CDR3 DNA: TGTGCCATCAGTGACACCCCTAGCACAGATACGCAGTATTTT